One sample yielded the 11 T cell receptor beta chains listed below, sequenced in a study of molecular identifiers for immune sequencing clone quantification. TCRdb processed the PCR reads anew with MiXCR; each CDR3 protein has one entry. The repertoire includes under 650,000 distinct CDR3 sequences, around 20% of them detected once, and about 0.9% sits in the top ten. Sequencing was done on a sample of naive CD8+ T cells from blood, with Jurkat cell RNA spiked in. Documented subset: FACS-sorted CD8+CD4-CCR7+CD45RA+ naive T cells. These receptors all stem from a human donor in good health. Some libraries in this study had Jurkat cell RNA spiked in.

This clonotype was seen many times. The rearrangement joins TRBV11-2 to TRBJ2-7, with a tentative D call TRBD2 (5 bases). Trimming pared 4 bases from V and 5 bases from J, leaving 12 bases between. This CDR3 is 13 amino acids long. Germline V gives CDR1 SGHAT, CDR2 FQNNGV. In nucleotides, the CDR3 is TGTGCCAGCAGCTACGGGGAAGCGAACGAGCAGTACTTC. Encoded protein: CASSYGEANEQYF. Full variable domain (outside the CDR3, taken from reference TRBV11-2 and TRBJ2-7): EAGVAQSPRYKIIEKRQSVAFWCNPISGHATLYWYQQILGQGPKLLIQFQNNGVVDDSQLPKDRFSAERLKGVDSTLKIQPAKLEDSAVYLCASSYGEANEQYFGPGTRLTVT.

This clonotype was seen repeatedly, ten times or more. The rearrangement links TRBV20-1 to TRBJ2-5; a weak D match, TRBD1 (6 bases). The CDR3 length is 17 residues. V dropped 3 bases and J dropped 2 bases, with 22 bases sitting between them. CDR1 and CDR2 from the germline V gene are DFQATT and SNEGSKA (reference sequence). CDR3 sequence (DNA): TGCAGTGCTAGGGACAGACAGGTTCCCTCCCTACAAGAGACCCAGTACTTC. It codes for CSARDRQVPSLQETQYF.

This chain uses TRBV6-1 with TRBJ1-5, with TRBD1 matching over 10 bases. The germline gives CDR1 MNHNS, CDR2 SASEGT. CDR3 length: 16 residues. V was pared by 3 bases and J by 5 bases, with 7 bases of the junction left unmatched. In DNA, the CDR3 is TGTGCCAGCAGTGATTTTAGGACAGGGGGAGATCAGCCCCAGCATTTT. It yields the protein CASSDFRTGGDQPQHF.

As regards this clonotype: A clone one base away is much larger, so this may be a read error. The chain recombines TRBV11-2 with TRBJ2-7; no firm D call. CDR3 size: 15 residues. Germline V gives CDR1 SGHAT, CDR2 FQNNGV. Trimming left V 10 bases short and J 9 bases short, with 28 bases between. The CDR3 region is CATAGESVYPDGQYF. DNA of the CDR3: TGTGCCACAGCTGGCGAGTCTGTGTATCCGGACGGGCAGTACTTC. Variable domain in full (rest from reference TRBV11-2 and TRBJ2-7): EAGVAQSPRYKIIEKRQSVAFWCNPISGHATLYWYQQILGQGPKLLIQFQNNGVVDDSQLPKDRFSAERLKGVDSTLKIQPAKLEDSAVYLCATAGESVYPDGQYFGPGTRLTVT.

To note about this clonotype: A clone one base away is much larger, so this may be a read error. The chain couples TRBV7-9 to TRBJ2-3; no clear D. The tail of the sequence fits TRBJ2-7 better, so the J call may be wrong. The CDR3 covers 13 residues. CDR1 and CDR2 from the germline V gene are SEHNR and FQNEAQ (reference sequence). CDR3 coding DNA: TGTGCCAGCGGCCCTATCCGCTTGTATGAGCAGTACTTC. Its protein is CASGPIRLYEQYF.

The V gene is TRBV20-1, the J gene TRBJ2-1, with 12 nucleotides matching TRBD2. This CDR3 is 17 amino acids long. Per germline, CDR1 DFQATT and CDR2 SNEGSKA (reference sequence). V lost 0 bases to trimming and J lost 9 bases; unmatched junction nucleotides: 12. The CDR3 DNA sequence: TGCAGTGCTAGAGATCTGTGGACTAGCGGGATGTATGGTGAGCAGTTCTTC. As protein: CSARDLWTSGMYGEQFF.

A remark on this clonotype: This is likely a read error, given that the CDR3 carries no conserved phenylalanine or tryptophan at its end. The V and J genes are TRBV28 and TRBJ2-1; 8 positions agree with TRBD1. The CDR3 has 15 residues. Germline lookup yields CDR1 MDHEN and CDR2 SYDVKM. J was trimmed by 4 bases and V by 5 bases; bases with no gene match: 7. The CDR3 spells CASSPTGAMYNEQFL. CDR3 coding DNA: TGTGCCAGCAGTCCGACAGGGGCCATGTACAATGAGCAGTTCCTC.

The chain combines TRBV7-8 with TRBJ2-2; D unclear. The ends were cut back, 2 bases at V and 6 bases at J, with 16 bases in the middle. This CDR3 is built from 16 residues. Germline V gene data show CDR1 as SGHVS and CDR2 as FQNEAQ. CDR3 nucleotide sequence: TGTGCCAGCAGCTTATGGGAACCAGCGCGGTCCGGGGAGCTGTTTTTT. Its protein is CASSLWEPARSGELFF.

This clonotype was seen only a few times. The chain has TRBV7-9 and TRBJ2-7, with D perhaps given as TRBD1 or TRBD2 (5 bases each). The CDR3 has 18 amino acids. The germline V gene encodes CDR1 SEHNR and CDR2 FQNEAQ (reference sequence). With 5 bases removed from V and 0 bases from J, the gap between germline ends came to 23 bases. DNA for the CDR3: TGTGCCAGCAGCCCTGGGTGGGGACGGAGTCCCAACTCCTACGAGCAGTACTTC. Translation gives CASSPGWGRSPNSYEQYF.

Details on this clonotype: Given a much more abundant clone one base away, this may be a read error. The rearrangement links TRBV7-9 to TRBJ2-3; D is unresolved. V lost 6 bases to trimming and J lost 2 bases, with 9 bases between them. This CDR3 has 13 residues. Germline assignment: CDR1 SEHNR and CDR2 FQNEAQ (reference sequence). CDR3 sequence reads: CASSLKHTDTQYF. CDR3 coding DNA: TGTGCCAGCAGTCTAAAGCACACAGATACGCAGTATTTT.

This clonotype was counted ten times or more. This chain links TRBV4-1 with TRBJ2-7, with D perhaps TRBD1 (6 bases). The CDR3 runs 16 residues. The V gene's germline CDR1 is MGHRA and CDR2 YSYEKL. V shed 2 bases and J shed 6 bases, with 20 bases lying between them. The CDR3 region is CASSQWRQDWMGEQYF. The DNA for the CDR3 is TGCGCCAGCAGCCAATGGCGACAGGACTGGATGGGCGAGCAGTACTTC.